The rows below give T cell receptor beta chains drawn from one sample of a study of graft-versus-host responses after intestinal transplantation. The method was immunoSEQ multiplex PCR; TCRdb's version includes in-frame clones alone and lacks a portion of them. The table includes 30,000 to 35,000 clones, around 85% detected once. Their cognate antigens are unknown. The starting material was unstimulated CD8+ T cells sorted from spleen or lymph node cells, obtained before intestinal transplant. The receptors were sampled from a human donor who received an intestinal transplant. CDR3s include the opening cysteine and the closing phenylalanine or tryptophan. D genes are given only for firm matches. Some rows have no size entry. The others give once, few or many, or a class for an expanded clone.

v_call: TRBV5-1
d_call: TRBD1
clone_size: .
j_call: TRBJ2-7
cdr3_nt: TGCGCCAGCAGGATAGACAGGGATCGCTACGAGCAGTACTTC
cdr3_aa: CASRIDRDRYEQYF

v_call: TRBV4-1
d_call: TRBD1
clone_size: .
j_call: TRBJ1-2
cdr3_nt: TGCGCCAGCGGCCACCCCGGGACAGAAGCTTATGGCTACGCCTTC
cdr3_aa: CASGHPGTEAYGYAF

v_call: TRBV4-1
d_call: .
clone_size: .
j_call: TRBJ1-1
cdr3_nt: TGCGCCAGCAGCCGCAAACAGGGATTGAACACTGAAGCTTTCTTT
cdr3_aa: CASSRKQGLNTEAFF

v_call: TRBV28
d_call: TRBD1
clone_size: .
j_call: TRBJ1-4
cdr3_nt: TGTGCCAGCAACGGTTACGCGTGGGACAGGGCTGAAAAACTGTTTTTT
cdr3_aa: CASNGYAWDRAEKLFF

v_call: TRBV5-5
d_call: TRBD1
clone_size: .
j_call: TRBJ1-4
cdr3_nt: TGTGCCAGCAAGACTACAGGGGGCGGTGAAAAACTGTTTTTT
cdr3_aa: CASKTTGGGEKLFF

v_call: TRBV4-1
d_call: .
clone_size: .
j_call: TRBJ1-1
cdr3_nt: TGCGCCAGCAGCCAAGTCCTACAGGGTAACACTGAAGCTTTCTTT
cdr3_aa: CASSQVLQGNTEAFF

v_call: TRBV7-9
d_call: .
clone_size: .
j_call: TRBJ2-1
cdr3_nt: TGTGCCAGCAGCTTAGTCTTACTAGCAGATGAGCAGTTCTTC
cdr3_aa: CASSLVLLADEQFF

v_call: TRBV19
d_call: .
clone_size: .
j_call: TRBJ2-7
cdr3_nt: TGTGCCAGTAGCGACGACAGCCGCTACGAGCAGTACTTC
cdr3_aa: CASSDDSRYEQYF

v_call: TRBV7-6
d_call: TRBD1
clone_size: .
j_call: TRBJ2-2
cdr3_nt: TGTGCCAGCAGCTTACGGACAGGGGGCGGCACCGGGGAGCTGTTTTTT
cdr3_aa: CASSLRTGGGTGELFF

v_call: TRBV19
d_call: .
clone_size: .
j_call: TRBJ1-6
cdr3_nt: TGTGCCAGTAGTTCCCGGGGCTATAATTCACCCCTCCACTTT
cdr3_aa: CASSSRGYNSPLHF

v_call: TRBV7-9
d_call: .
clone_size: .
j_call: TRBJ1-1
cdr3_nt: TGTGCCAGCAGCTTAACGGGCCCGCCAGGGGCTTTCTTT
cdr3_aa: CASSLTGPPGAFF

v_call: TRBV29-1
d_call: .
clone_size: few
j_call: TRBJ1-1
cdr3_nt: TGCAGCGTTGAGTTGGAGACTGAAGCTTTCTTT
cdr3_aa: CSVELETEAFF

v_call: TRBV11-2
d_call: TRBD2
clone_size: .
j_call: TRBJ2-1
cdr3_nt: TGTGCCAGCAGCTCGGGACTAGCGGGGTACAGTGAGCAGTTCTTC
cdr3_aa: CASSSGLAGYSEQFF

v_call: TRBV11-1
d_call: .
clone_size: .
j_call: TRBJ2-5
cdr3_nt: TGTGCCAGCAGCTTAGGTTCCCGGGGAGAGACCCAGTACTTC
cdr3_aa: CASSLGSRGETQYF

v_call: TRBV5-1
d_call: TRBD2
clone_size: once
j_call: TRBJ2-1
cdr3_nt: TGCGCCAGCAGCTTGAGTCGGCGGGAGAATGAGCAGTTCTTC
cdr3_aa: CASSLSRRENEQFF

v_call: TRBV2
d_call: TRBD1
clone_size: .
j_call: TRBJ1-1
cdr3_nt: TGTGCCAGCCCTCCGGGACAGGGGATCACTGAAGCTTTCTTT
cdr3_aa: CASPPGQGITEAFF

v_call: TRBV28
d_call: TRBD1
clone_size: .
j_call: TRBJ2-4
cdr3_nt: TGTGCCAGCAGCCCCCCCCGGGACAGGGTTGCCAAAAACATTCAGTACTTC
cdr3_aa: CASSPPRDRVAKNIQYF

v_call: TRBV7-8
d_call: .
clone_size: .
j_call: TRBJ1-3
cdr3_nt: TGTGCCAGCAGCGACAGTTCTGGAAACACCATATATTTT
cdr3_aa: CASSDSSGNTIYF

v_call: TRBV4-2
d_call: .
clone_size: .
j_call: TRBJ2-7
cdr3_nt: TGTGCCAGCAGCCAAGATCTATCCGGCTACGAGCAGTACTTC
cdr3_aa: CASSQDLSGYEQYF

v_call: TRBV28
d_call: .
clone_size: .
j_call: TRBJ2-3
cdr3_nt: TGTGCCAGCAGTGGGGGCCCAGATACGCAGTATTTT
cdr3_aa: CASSGGPDTQYF

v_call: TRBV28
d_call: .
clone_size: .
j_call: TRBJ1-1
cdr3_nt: TGTGCCAGCAGGAGAATGAGGACACAGAACACTGAAGCTTTCTTT
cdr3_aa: CASRRMRTQNTEAFF

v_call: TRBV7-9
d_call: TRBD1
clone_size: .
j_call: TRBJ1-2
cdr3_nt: TGTGCCAGCAGCTTAGTGGGGGACAGCTATGGCTACACCTTC
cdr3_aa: CASSLVGDSYGYTF

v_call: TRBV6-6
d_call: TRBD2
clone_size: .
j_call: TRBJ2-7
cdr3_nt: TGTGCCAGCAGTGCGGGAGACAGTCCAGTCCACGAGCAGTACTTC
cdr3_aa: CASSAGDSPVHEQYF

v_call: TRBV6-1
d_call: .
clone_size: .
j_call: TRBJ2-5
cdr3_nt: TGTGCCAGCACTGGCAGGGCCCGAGAGACCCAGTACTTC
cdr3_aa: CASTGRARETQYF

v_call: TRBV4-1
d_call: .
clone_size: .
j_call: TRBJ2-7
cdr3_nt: TGCGCCAGCAGCCAAGATCGCACAGCCCTCTACGAGCAGTACTTC
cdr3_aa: CASSQDRTALYEQYF

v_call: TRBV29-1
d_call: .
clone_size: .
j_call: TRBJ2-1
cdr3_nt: TGCAGCGTTGAATGGGGGGTCTCCTACAATGAGCAGTTCTTC
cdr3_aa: CSVEWGVSYNEQFF

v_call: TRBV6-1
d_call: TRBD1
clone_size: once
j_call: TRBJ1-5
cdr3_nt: TGTGCCAGCCGGGACAGCTCGAATCAGCCCCAGCATTTT
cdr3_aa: CASRDSSNQPQHF

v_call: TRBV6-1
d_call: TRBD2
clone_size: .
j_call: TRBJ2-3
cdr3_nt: TGTGCCAGCAGATATCGGGGGGACTCAGATACGCAGTATTTT
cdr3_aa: CASRYRGDSDTQYF

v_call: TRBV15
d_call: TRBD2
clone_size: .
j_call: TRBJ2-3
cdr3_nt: TGTGCCACCAGCAGCGGGACTAGCGGGGGCGCGGGGACAGATACGCAGTATTTT
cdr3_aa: CATSSGTSGGAGTDTQYF

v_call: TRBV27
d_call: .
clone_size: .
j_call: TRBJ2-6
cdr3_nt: TGTGCCAGCGGGCCCCTCACACTCTCTGGGGCCAACGTCCTGACTTTC
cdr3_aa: CASGPLTLSGANVLTF

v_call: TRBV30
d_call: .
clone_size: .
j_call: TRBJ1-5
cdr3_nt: TGTGCCTGGACACCGACTCACAGCAATCAGCCCCAGCATTTT
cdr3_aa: CAWTPTHSNQPQHF

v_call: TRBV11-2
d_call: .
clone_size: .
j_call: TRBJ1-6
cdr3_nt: TGTGCCAGCAGCCTAGACCAGGCCGGTTCACCCCTCCACTTT
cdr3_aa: CASSLDQAGSPLHF

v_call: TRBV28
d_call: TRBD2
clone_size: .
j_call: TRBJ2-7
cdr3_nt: TGTGCCAGCAGTTTACCCGGACTAGCGGGGGCCCCCTGGGAGCAGTACTTC
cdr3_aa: CASSLPGLAGAPWEQYF

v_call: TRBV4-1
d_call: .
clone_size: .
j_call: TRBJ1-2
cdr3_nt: TGCGCCAGCAGCCCCGAACGGGGGTATGGCTACACCTTC
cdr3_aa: CASSPERGYGYTF

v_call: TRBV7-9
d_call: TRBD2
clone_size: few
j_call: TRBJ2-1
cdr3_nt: TGTGCCAGCAGCTTCGACTCGGGACTAGTCGGCAATGAGCAGTTCTTC
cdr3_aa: CASSFDSGLVGNEQFF

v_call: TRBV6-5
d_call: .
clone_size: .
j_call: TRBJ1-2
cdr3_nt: TGTGCCAGCAGTTATACAGGGCAAGGCTACACCTTC
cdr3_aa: CASSYTGQGYTF

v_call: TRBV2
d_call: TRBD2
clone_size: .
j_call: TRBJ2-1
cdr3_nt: TGTGCCAGCATGATGGGGACTAGCGGGAGAAATGAGCAGTTCTTC
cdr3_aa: CASMMGTSGRNEQFF

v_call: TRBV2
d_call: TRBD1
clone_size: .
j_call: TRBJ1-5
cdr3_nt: TGTGCCAGCAGTGAGAACAGGGGGGGCAATCAGCCCCAGCATTTT
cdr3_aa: CASSENRGGNQPQHF

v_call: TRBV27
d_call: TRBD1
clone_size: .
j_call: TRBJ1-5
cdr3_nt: TGTGCCAGCGAGGGACAGGGACCTCAGCCCCAGCATTTT
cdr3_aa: CASEGQGPQPQHF

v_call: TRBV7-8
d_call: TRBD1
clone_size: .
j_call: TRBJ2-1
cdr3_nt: TGTGCCAGCAGCTTACGGGACAGGGGGGTCAATGAGCAGTTCTTC
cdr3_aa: CASSLRDRGVNEQFF

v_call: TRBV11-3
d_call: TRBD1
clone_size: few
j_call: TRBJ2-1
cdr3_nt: TGTGCCAGCAGCTTAGAACGGGACAGGGAATTCTTC
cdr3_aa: CASSLERDREFF

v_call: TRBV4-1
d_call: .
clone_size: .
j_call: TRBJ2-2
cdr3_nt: TGCGCCAGCAGCCAACCCTTCAACACCGGGGAGCTGTTTTTT
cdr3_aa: CASSQPFNTGELFF

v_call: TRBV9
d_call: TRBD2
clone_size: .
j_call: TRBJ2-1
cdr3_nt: TGTGCCAGCAGCGTAGAACTAGCGGGAGATGAGCAGTTCTTC
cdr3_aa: CASSVELAGDEQFF

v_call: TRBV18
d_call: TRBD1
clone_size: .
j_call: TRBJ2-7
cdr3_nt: TGTGCCAGCTCACCTATCCCTAGACAGGGGGTTTACGAGCAGTACTTC
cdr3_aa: CASSPIPRQGVYEQYF

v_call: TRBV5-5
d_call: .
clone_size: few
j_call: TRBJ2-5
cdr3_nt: TGTGCCAGCAGCTTGTGGGGACTGACTCAAGAGACCCAGTACTTC
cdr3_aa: CASSLWGLTQETQYF

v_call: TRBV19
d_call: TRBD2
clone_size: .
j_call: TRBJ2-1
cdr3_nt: TGTGCCAGCAGAAGCGGGAGCTCCTACAATGAGCAGTTCTTC
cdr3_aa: CASRSGSSYNEQFF

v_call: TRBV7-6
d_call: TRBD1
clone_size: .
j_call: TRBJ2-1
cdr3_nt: TGTGCCAGCAGCTTAGTAGGGACAGGGGTCGGTGAGCAGTTCTTC
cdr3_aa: CASSLVGTGVGEQFF

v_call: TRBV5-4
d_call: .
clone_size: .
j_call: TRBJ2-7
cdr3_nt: TGTGCCAGCAGCTTGGGAGGGTCCCCCTACGAGCAGTACTTC
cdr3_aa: CASSLGGSPYEQYF

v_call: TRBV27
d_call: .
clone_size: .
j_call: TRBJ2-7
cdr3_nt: TGTGCCAGCAGTTTATCGCGCATCGGCGAGCAGTACTTC
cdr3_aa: CASSLSRIGEQYF

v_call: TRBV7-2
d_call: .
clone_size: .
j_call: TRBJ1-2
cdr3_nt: TGTGCCAGCAGCTTAAAGGGGGGGAACTATGGCTACACCTTC
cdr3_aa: CASSLKGGNYGYTF

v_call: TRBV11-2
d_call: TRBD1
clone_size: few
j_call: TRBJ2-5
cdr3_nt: TGTGCCAGCAGCTTAGTTTCCAGGGGGCCAGAGACCCAGTACTTC
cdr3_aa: CASSLVSRGPETQYF

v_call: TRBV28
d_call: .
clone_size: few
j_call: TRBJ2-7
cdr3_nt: TGTGCCAGCAGTTCATCAGGGGAATGGGCATCCTACGAGCAGTACTTC
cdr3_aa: CASSSSGEWASYEQYF